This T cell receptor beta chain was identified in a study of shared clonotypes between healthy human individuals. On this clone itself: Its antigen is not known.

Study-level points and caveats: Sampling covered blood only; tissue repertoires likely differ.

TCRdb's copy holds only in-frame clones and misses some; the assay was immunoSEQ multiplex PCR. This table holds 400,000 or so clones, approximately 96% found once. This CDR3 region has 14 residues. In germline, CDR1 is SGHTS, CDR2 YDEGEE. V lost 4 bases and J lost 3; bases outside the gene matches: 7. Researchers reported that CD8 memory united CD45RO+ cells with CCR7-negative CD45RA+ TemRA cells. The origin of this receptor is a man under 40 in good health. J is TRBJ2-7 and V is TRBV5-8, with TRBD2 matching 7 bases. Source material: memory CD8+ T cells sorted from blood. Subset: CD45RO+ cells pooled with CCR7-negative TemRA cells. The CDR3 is CASSAGLPFYEQYF. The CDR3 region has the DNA TGTGCCAGCAGCGCGGGACTACCCTTCTACGAGCAGTACTTC.